The rows below give T cell receptor beta chains drawn from one sample of a study of blood T cell repertoires in COVID-19. Profiling relied on immunoSEQ multiplex PCR, and the TCRdb table lists in-frame clones only, not all of them. The sample includes around 310,000 clones, 88% of them seen just once. The specimen sequenced was peripheral blood. The receptor source for this set is a woman aged 45 to 65 with active or convalescent COVID-19. Both conserved end residues are part of each CDR3. A D gene is named only where the DNA matches it firmly. Rows give clone size only sometimes, using once, few, many, or a class for an expanded clone.

V	D	size	J	CDR3	DNA
TRBV14	NA	few	TRBJ2-1	CASSRPASSYNEQFF	TGTGCCAGCAGCCGGCCAGCTAGCTCCTACAATGAGCAGTTCTTC
TRBV24-1	TRBD1	NA	TRBJ2-2	CATSDTGTGYTGELFF	TGTGCCACCAGTGACACCGGGACAGGGTACACCGGGGAGCTGTTTTTT
TRBV7-9	NA	NA	TRBJ1-2	CASSPITFGYTF	TGTGCCAGCAGTCCTATAACGTTTGGCTACACCTTC
TRBV30	NA	NA	TRBJ1-2	CAWSWGGVYGYTF	TGTGCCTGGAGTTGGGGCGGGGTCTATGGCTACACCTTC
TRBV9	TRBD1	NA	TRBJ2-7	CASRDRSYEQYF	TGTGCCAGCCGGGACAGATCCTACGAGCAGTACTTC
TRBV27	NA	NA	TRBJ2-1	CASSLSLAGPNEQFF	TGTGCCAGCAGTTTGTCTCTGGCGGGGCCCAATGAGCAGTTCTTC
TRBV11-2	TRBD2	NA	TRBJ2-1	CASSSSGSSYNEQFF	TGTGCCAGCAGCTCCAGCGGGAGCTCCTACAATGAGCAGTTCTTC
TRBV28	NA	NA	TRBJ2-4	CASSYSDTFQYF	TGTGCCAGCAGTTACTCAGACACGTTTCAGTACTTC
TRBV11-2	TRBD2	NA	TRBJ2-2	CASSTSGAVAGELFF	TGTGCCAGCAGTACTAGCGGGGCTGTGGCCGGGGAGCTGTTTTTT
TRBV7-2	TRBD1	many	TRBJ1-2	CASSKGQGAVSVGYTF	TGTGCCAGCAGCAAAGGACAGGGGGCAGTGTCGGTTGGCTACACCTTC
TRBV7-2	TRBD2	NA	TRBJ2-7	CASRPPAGAYEQYF	TGTGCCAGCAGGCCCCCGGCGGGAGCCTACGAGCAGTACTTC
TRBV28	NA	NA	TRBJ1-2	CASSFRHPGYTF	TGTGCCAGCAGTTTCCGACACCCTGGCTACACCTTC
TRBV12-5	NA	NA	TRBJ2-6	CASGLTPTVYSGANVLTF	TGTGCTAGTGGTTTAACCCCGACAGTTTACTCTGGGGCCAACGTCCTGACTTTC
TRBV12-3/TRBV12-4	NA	NA	TRBJ1-2	CASISGLPGGYTF	TGTGCCAGCATATCTGGACTTCCAGGCGGCTACACCTTC
TRBV7-2	NA	NA	TRBJ1-1	CASSSAGALNTEAFF	TGTGCCAGCAGCTCAGCAGGGGCACTTAACACTGAAGCTTTCTTT
TRBV19	TRBD1	NA	TRBJ1-2	CASSIADRGRDGYTF	TGTGCCAGTAGTATAGCGGACAGGGGACGGGATGGCTACACCTTC
TRBV7-9	NA	NA	TRBJ1-4	CASSLVRGGEKLFF	TGTGCCAGCAGTCTGGTCAGAGGAGGAGAAAAACTGTTTTTT
TRBV15	NA	NA	TRBJ2-1	CATSRTRGIDEQFF	TGTGCCACCAGCAGAACTCGCGGGATCGATGAGCAGTTCTTC
TRBV7-2	TRBD1	NA	TRBJ1-2	CASSLAGTGGYTF	TGTGCCAGCAGCTTAGCCGGGACAGGAGGCTACACCTTC
TRBV27	NA	NA	TRBJ1-5	CASSLTRNQPQHF	TGTGCCAGCAGTTTGACACGAAATCAGCCCCAGCATTTT
TRBV4-3	TRBD2	NA	TRBJ2-7	CASSQENVAGPGYEQYF	TGCGCCAGCAGCCAGGAAAACGTAGCGGGGCCGGGCTACGAGCAGTACTTC
TRBV19	TRBD2	NA	TRBJ2-1	CASSLTGPGGTSGYNEQFF	TGTGCCAGTAGTCTAACAGGTCCCGGGGGGACTAGCGGATACAATGAGCAGTTCTTC
TRBV30	TRBD2	NA	TRBJ2-2	CAWSRLAGAVGELFF	TGTGCCTGGAGCCGACTAGCGGGAGCTGTCGGGGAGCTGTTTTTT
TRBV7-9	TRBD1	NA	TRBJ1-1	CASSPQGALNTEAFF	TGTGCCAGCAGCCCACAGGGGGCCTTGAACACTGAAGCTTTCTTT
TRBV7-3	NA	NA	TRBJ1-1	CASSTQGLNTEAFF	TGTGCCAGCAGTACACAGGGATTGAACACTGAAGCTTTCTTT
TRBV7-8	NA	NA	TRBJ2-7	CASSLLETSRSYEQYF	TGTGCCAGCAGCTTGCTGGAGACTAGTCGCTCCTACGAGCAGTACTTC
TRBV4-2	TRBD2	NA	TRBJ2-5	CASSLLYSGAGGDQETQYF	TGTGCCAGCAGCCTCCTTTATAGTGGAGCGGGGGGAGACCAAGAGACCCAGTACTTC
TRBV11-2	TRBD1	NA	TRBJ1-2	CASSLDRGTYGYTF	TGTGCCAGCAGCCTGGACAGGGGGACCTATGGCTACACCTTC
TRBV27	NA	NA	TRBJ1-6	CASSFGQDNSPLHF	TGTGCCAGCAGTTTCGGCCAGGATAATTCACCCCTCCACTTT
TRBV3-1/TRBV3-2	TRBD1	NA	TRBJ2-1	CASSPGQGTYNEQFF	TGTGCCAGCAGCCCGGGACAGGGCACCTACAATGAGCAGTTCTTC
TRBV7-3	TRBD2	NA	TRBJ2-2	CASSLSGRTRSGELFF	TGTGCCAGCAGCTTAAGCGGGAGGACTAGATCCGGGGAGCTGTTTTTT
TRBV2	NA	few	TRBJ1-4	CASTGEGRREKLFF	TGTGCCAGCACGGGAGAGGGTCGACGAGAAAAACTGTTTTTT
TRBV27	TRBD2	NA	TRBJ2-1	CASSLGNSGSSSYNEQFF	TGTGCCAGCAGTTTGGGAAATAGCGGGAGTTCATCCTACAATGAGCAGTTCTTC
TRBV27	NA	NA	TRBJ1-6	CASRTQAAYNSPLHF	TGTGCCAGCAGAACACAGGCGGCCTATAATTCACCCCTCCACTTT
TRBV5-4	NA	once	TRBJ1-2	CASSLGSERLSGYTF	TGTGCCAGCAGCTTAGGGAGCGAGAGGCTAAGTGGCTACACCTTC
TRBV25-1	NA	NA	TRBJ2-7	CASSEGGLSYEQYF	TGTGCCAGCAGTGAAGGCGGACTCTCCTACGAGCAGTACTTC
TRBV19	NA	NA	TRBJ2-7	CASSTPRTETYEQYF	TGTGCCAGTAGTACTCCCCGGACAGAGACCTACGAGCAGTACTTC
TRBV4-1	TRBD2	NA	TRBJ2-4	CASSLDRTSGGPTSIQYF	TGCGCCAGCAGCCTGGACCGGACTAGCGGGGGGCCAACGAGCATTCAGTACTTC
TRBV7-8	NA	NA	TRBJ2-3	CASSLMLEGTWHF	TGTGCCAGCAGCTTAATGTTGGAGGGAACTTGGCATTTT